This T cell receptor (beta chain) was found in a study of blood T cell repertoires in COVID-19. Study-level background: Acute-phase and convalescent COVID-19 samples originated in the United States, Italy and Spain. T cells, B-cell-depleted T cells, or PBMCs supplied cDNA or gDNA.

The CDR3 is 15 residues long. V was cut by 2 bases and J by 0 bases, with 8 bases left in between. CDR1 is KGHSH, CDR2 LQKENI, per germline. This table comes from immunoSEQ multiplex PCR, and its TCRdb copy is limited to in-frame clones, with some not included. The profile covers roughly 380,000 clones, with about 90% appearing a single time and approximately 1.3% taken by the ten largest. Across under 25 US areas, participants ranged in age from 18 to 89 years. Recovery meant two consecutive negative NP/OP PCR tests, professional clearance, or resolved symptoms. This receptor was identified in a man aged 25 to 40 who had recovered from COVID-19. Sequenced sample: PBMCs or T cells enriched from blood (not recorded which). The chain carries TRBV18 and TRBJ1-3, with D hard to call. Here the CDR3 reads CASSPALSSGNTIYF. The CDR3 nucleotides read TGTGCCAGCTCACCAGCACTGAGCTCTGGAAACACCATATATTTT.